This T cell receptor (beta chain) was documented in a study of T cells in tumors after PD-1 blockade. The study, taken as a whole, reports: Blood contained about 42% of the tumor's TCR clonotypes.

About this clone itself: The antigen remains undetermined.

The CDR3 is 14 amino acids. Germline loops: CDR1 SGHTA, CDR2 FQGNSA. Trimming took 1 base from V and 5 from J, leaving 11 bases between them. TCRdb's copy holds only in-frame clones and misses some; the assay was immunoSEQ multiplex PCR. The sample yields thousands of clones, approximately 71% seen once. V is TRBV7-2 and J is TRBJ1-1, with D possibly matching TRBD1 (5 bases). The specimen comprised tumor tissue, sampled before anti-PD-1 treatment. This TCR came from a human donor with basal cell carcinoma. For the CDR3, the DNA is TGTGCCAGCAGCTTAGAGGGGTTTCGGACTGAAGCTTTCTTT. Protein sequence: CASSLEGFRTEAFF.